Shown below are 2 T cell receptor beta chains from a single sample sequenced in a study of blood T cell repertoires in COVID-19. Repertoires were generated with immunoSEQ multiplex PCR, while TCRdb's copy carries only in-frame clones and drops some. The sample lists some 180,000 clones, 60% to 85% occurring once. Sequencing used peripheral blood. Source of these receptors: a woman between 50 and 59 years old with active or convalescent COVID-19.

CDR3 coding DNA: TGTGCCAGCAGCCCACAAAGCCTACGGGGGAACACTGAAGCTTTCTTT. Translated, it gives CASSPQSLRGNTEAFF. The chain employs TRBV7-2 and TRBJ1-1, with D uncertain. Germline values: CDR1 SGHTA, CDR2 FQGNSA. V was shortened by 5 bases and J by 1 base, with 17 bases between the two germline ends. The CDR3 totals 16 residues.

The rearrangement links TRBV11-2 to TRBJ2-3, with TRBD1 matching 9 bases. Trimming cost V 5 bases and J 1 base; bases outside gene matches: 10. The CDR3 runs to 17 residues. Germline V gives CDR1 SGHAT, CDR2 FQNNGV. The DNA of the CDR3 is TGTGCCAGCAGCCCGATGCCGGGACAGGGAGGCACAGATACGCAGTATTTT. This encodes CASSPMPGQGGTDTQYF.